These 20 T cell receptor beta chains originate from one sample sequenced in a study of graft-versus-host responses after intestinal transplantation. Data came from immunoSEQ multiplex PCR; TCRdb stores just in-frame clones and leaves some out. The sample records roughly 90,000 clones, roughly nine tenths being singletons. Their antigens are not known. Here the sequenced sample was unstimulated CD4+ T cells sorted from spleen or lymph node cells, taken before transplant. These receptors came from a human donor who was the organ donor for an intestinal transplant.

The chain is built from TRBV11-2 and TRBJ2-7; tentative D call: TRBD2 (6 bases). This CDR3 is 13 amino acids long. Germline CDR1 is SGHAT and CDR2 is FQNNGV. Trimming cost V 5 bases and J 2 bases, with 10 bases left between them. Here the CDR3 reads CASSPQRAYEQYF. The DNA of the CDR3 is TGTGCCAGCAGCCCCCAGCGGGCCTACGAGCAGTACTTC.

The CDR3 DNA follows: TGTGCCAGCAGCTTAGCGAGCCGGGGAGCAACAGATACGCAGTATTTT. Its protein product is CASSLASRGATDTQYF. The chain recombines TRBV7-6 with TRBJ2-3; tentative D call: TRBD2 (5 bases). Germline lookup yields CDR1 SGHVS and CDR2 FNYEAQ. The CDR3 is 16 residues long. V lost 0 bases and J 3 bases, leaving 13 bases between the germline ends.

This chain links TRBV30 with TRBJ2-7; a weak D match, TRBD1 (6 bases). CDR3 length: 13 residues. Germline CDR1 GTSNPN, CDR2 SVGIG (reference sequence). V lost 4 bases and J 3 bases, leaving 13 bases between the germline ends. CDR3 protein: CAWIGKGGYEQYF. CDR3 nucleotides: TGTGCCTGGATCGGCAAAGGGGGCTACGAGCAGTACTTC. Based on the CDR3 plus reference TRBV30 and TRBJ2-7, the full variable domain is SQTIHQWPATLVQPVGSPLSLECTVEGTSNPNLYWYRQAAGRGLQLLFYSVGIGQISSEVPQNLSASRPQDRQFILSSKKLLLSDSGFYLCAWIGKGGYEQYFGPGTRLTVT.

The genes are TRBV5-8 and TRBJ1-2; 8 bases line up with TRBD1. With V trimmed by 0 bases and J by 2 bases, 3 bases remained unmatched. The CDR3 is made up of 15 amino acids. Germline assignment: CDR1 SGHTS and CDR2 YDEGEE. CDR3 amino acids: CASSLAGTGNYGYTF. In nucleotides, the CDR3 is TGTGCCAGCAGCTTGGCCGGGACAGGAAACTATGGCTACACCTTC.

This chain uses TRBV6-5 with TRBJ2-1; a weak D match, TRBD2 (5 bases). The CDR3 is 14 residues long. Trimming pared 2 bases from V and 5 bases from J, leaving 10 bases between. The germline CDR1 and CDR2 sequences are MNHEY and SVGAGI. The CDR3 here is CASSYRGMHNEQFF. The CDR3, as DNA: TGTGCCAGCAGTTACCGGGGAATGCACAATGAGCAGTTCTTC.

The rearrangement uses TRBV7-9 and TRBJ2-5; no definite D call. The germline gives CDR1 SEHNR, CDR2 FQNEAQ (reference sequence). There are 14 residues in the CDR3. V was trimmed by 4 bases and J by 2 bases, leaving 11 bases between them. The CDR3 reads CASSSLGRQETQYF. The CDR3, as DNA: TGTGCCAGCAGCTCTCTGGGCAGACAAGAGACCCAGTACTTC.

This chain connects TRBV5-4 to TRBJ2-7, with D tentatively TRBD1 (5 bases). Trimming took 0 bases from V and 3 from J, leaving 10 bases between them. This CDR3 spans 14 amino acids. The germline V gene has CDR1 SGHNT and CDR2 YYREEE (reference sequence). Here the CDR3 reads CASSLGRTNYEQYF. In nucleotides, the CDR3 is TGTGCCAGCAGCTTGGGGCGGACAAACTACGAGCAGTACTTC.

The genes are TRBV30 and TRBJ1-2; the D gene is possibly TRBD1 (5 bases). The germline V gene has CDR1 GTSNPN and CDR2 SVGIG (reference sequence). CDR3 length: 13 amino acids. Trimming took off 2 bases at V and 6 bases at J, with 13 bases between the two ends. CDR3 loop: CAWSKVGGNGYTF. CDR3 DNA sequence: TGTGCCTGGAGTAAAGTCGGGGGAAATGGCTACACCTTC. Full variable domain (rest looked up from reference TRBV30 and TRBJ1-2): SQTIHQWPATLVQPVGSPLSLECTVEGTSNPNLYWYRQAAGRGLQLLFYSVGIGQISSEVPQNLSASRPQDRQFILSSKKLLLSDSGFYLCAWSKVGGNGYTFGSGTRLTVV.

The rearrangement joins TRBV9 to TRBJ2-7, with 11 positions matching TRBD2. The trim removed 0 bases at V and 2 bases at J, leaving 1 base unmatched. Germline lookup yields CDR1 SGDLS and CDR2 YYNGEE. The CDR3 sequence is 15 residues long. The CDR3 region has the DNA TGTGCCAGCAGCGTAGGACTAGCGGGAACCTACGAGCAGTACTTC. Translating gives CASSVGLAGTYEQYF.

The J gene is TRBJ2-1, the V gene TRBV7-2, with TRBD2 matching over 8 bases. This CDR3 is 15 amino acids long. From germline, CDR1 is SGHTA and CDR2 FQGNSA. V dropped 5 bases and J dropped 4; count of bases not matched to a gene: 7. CDR3: CASSPGVAGYNEQFF. CDR3 DNA sequence: TGTGCCAGCAGCCCGGGGGTAGCGGGGTACAATGAGCAGTTCTTC.

V gene TRBV5-1 combines with J gene TRBJ2-1, with TRBD1 matching over 7 bases. The V and J ends lost 0 bases and 5 bases, in that order; junction bases with no gene match: 8. Per the germline V gene, CDR1 is SGHRS and CDR2 is YFSETQ. CDR3 size: 16 residues. CDR3 coding DNA: TGCGCCAGCAGCTTGGACAGGGGCTCCAATAACAATGAGCAGTTCTTC. Protein: CASSLDRGSNNNEQFF. Supplemented by reference TRBV5-1 and TRBJ2-1, the full variable domain reads KAGVTQTPRYLIKTRGQQVTLSCSPISGHRSVSWYQQTPGQGLQFLFEYFSETQRNKGNFPGRFSGRQFSNSRSEMNVSTLELGDSALYLCASSLDRGSNNNEQFFGPGTRLTVL.

The V and J genes are TRBV6-6 and TRBJ1-2; D remains ambiguous. The V gene's germline CDR1 is MNHNY and CDR2 SVGAGI (reference sequence). The CDR3 is made up of 15 amino acids. V shed 6 bases and J shed 3 bases, with 17 bases lying between them. CDR3 amino acids: CASSPPYRRDYGYTF. The CDR3 nucleotides are TGTGCCAGCAGCCCACCATACAGACGAGACTATGGCTACACCTTC.

This sequence joins TRBV5-1 and TRBJ1-6; 9 positions agree with TRBD1. V was clipped by 4 bases and J by 8 bases; unmatched bases: 4. This CDR3 region has 14 residues. CDR1 is SGHRS, CDR2 YFSETQ, per germline. The CDR3 sequence is CASSVGQGYSPLHF. CDR3 coding DNA: TGCGCCAGCAGCGTGGGACAGGGATATTCACCCCTCCACTTT. The full variable domain, in which reference TRBV5-1 and TRBJ1-6 provide the parts outside the CDR3, is KAGVTQTPRYLIKTRGQQVTLSCSPISGHRSVSWYQQTPGQGLQFLFEYFSETQRNKGNFPGRFSGRQFSNSRSEMNVSTLELGDSALYLCASSVGQGYSPLHFGNGTRLTVT.

The chain couples TRBV27 to TRBJ1-2, with D possibly matching TRBD1 (6 bases). Trimming removed 8 bases from V and 8 bases from J, with 21 bases in between. The germline gives CDR1 MNHEY, CDR2 SMNVEV (reference sequence). CDR3 length: 14 amino acids. The CDR3 coding sequence is TGTGCCAGCGCCTTAGACAGGCTCTCCGTAGGCTACACCTTC. As protein: CASALDRLSVGYTF.

The chain uses TRBV19 and TRBJ2-5; D unresolved. CDR1 is LNHDA and CDR2 is SQIVND in the germline V gene (reference sequence). The CDR3 is 11 residues long. V was cut by 6 bases and J by 5 bases, with 7 bases left in between. The CDR3 here is CASRNGETQYF. The CDR3 coding sequence is TGTGCCAGTAGGAACGGGGAGACCCAGTACTTC.

The CDR3 DNA sequence: TGTGCCAGCAGCTTAGTTGGGGGAGGGGGCTATGGCTACACCTTC. The encoded protein is CASSLVGGGGYGYTF. The genes are TRBV7-2 and TRBJ1-2; tentatively, D is TRBD1 (6 bases). Trimming took off 1 base at V and 4 bases at J, with 13 bases between the two ends. CDR1 and CDR2 (germline): SGHTA, FQGNSA. This CDR3 is 15 amino acids long.

The rearrangement links TRBV5-5 to TRBJ1-5; D possibly corresponds to TRBD1 (5 bases). CDR1 SGHKS and CDR2 YYEKEE come from the germline V gene (reference sequence). The CDR3 consists of 14 residues. The V and J ends lost 2 bases and 2 bases respectively, with 8 bases between them. In nucleotides, the CDR3 is TGTGCCAGCAGCTTAACAGGACGCAATCAGCCCCAGCATTTT. Amino acid sequence: CASSLTGRNQPQHF.

The V and J genes are TRBV2 and TRBJ1-3, with TRBD1 matching 7 bases. The CDR3 covers 18 residues. V was clipped by 2 bases and J by 6 bases; unmatched bases: 16. CDR1 SNHLY and CDR2 FYNNEI come from the germline V gene. The CDR3 loop reads CASSEYHQATGAANTIYF. Here the CDR3 DNA reads TGTGCCAGCAGTGAATATCATCAGGCAACAGGGGCGGCAAACACCATATATTTT.

The gene calls are TRBV4-2 and TRBJ2-5; D is possibly TRBD2 (5 bases). Trimming cost V 0 bases and J 5 bases, with 16 bases left between them. The CDR3 length is 16 residues. Germline V gene lookup returns CDR1 LGHNA and CDR2 YNFKEQ. This chain's CDR3 is CASSQDRSRGWETQYF. CDR3 sequence (DNA): TGTGCCAGCAGCCAAGATCGGAGCAGAGGGTGGGAGACCCAGTACTTC.

This clone is a singleton in its sample. The rearrangement joins TRBV29-1 to TRBJ1-4, with 10 bases that match TRBD1. J was trimmed by 10 bases and V by 4 bases; bases with no gene match: 6. Germline values: CDR1 SQVTM, CDR2 ANQGSEA. The CDR3 extends over 13 amino acids. The CDR3 loop reads CSVGGTGVRKLFF. CDR3 sequence (DNA): TGCAGCGTTGGAGGGACAGGGGTGCGAAAACTGTTTTTT.